Listed below are T cell receptor beta chains from one sample, sequenced in a study of blood T cell repertoires in COVID-19. The repertoire was sequenced with immunoSEQ multiplex PCR; TCRdb's copy has only in-frame clones and lacks some. The sample carries some 170,000 clones, approximately 80% recorded once. Source material: PBMCs or T cells enriched from blood (not recorded which). The receptors come from a man aged 50-60 years who had recovered from COVID-19. The CDR3 runs from the conserved cysteine through the conserved F or W. The D gene is left open where the match is weak. Clone size is given for some rows only: seen once, a few or many times, or a class if the clone is expanded.

d_gene	v_gene	abundance	j_gene	CDR3aa	CDR3nt
NA	TRBV30	NA	TRBJ1-5	CAWSAFFNQPQHF	TGTGCCTGGAGTGCCTTTTTCAATCAGCCCCAGCATTTT
NA	TRBV29-1	NA	TRBJ1-2	CSVATYREGDGYTF	TGCAGCGTAGCGACCTACAGGGAGGGCGATGGCTACACCTTC
TRBD1	TRBV6-5	NA	TRBJ2-3	CASSPGQGLDQPQYF	TGTGCCAGCAGCCCGGGACAGGGATTAGATCAGCCCCAGTATTTT
TRBD1	TRBV11-2	NA	TRBJ2-1	CASSPDRGGEQFF	TGTGCCAGCAGCCCGGACAGGGGAGGTGAGCAGTTCTTC
NA	TRBV2	NA	TRBJ1-5	CASSVQGSNQPQHF	TGTGCCAGCAGTGTGCAGGGAAGCAATCAGCCCCAGCATTTT
NA	TRBV10-3	NA	TRBJ1-4	CAIRSELTTNEKLFF	TGTGCCATCAGAAGCGAACTAACAACTAATGAAAAACTGTTTTTT
NA	TRBV30	NA	TRBJ1-1	CAWSVPGRTEAFF	TGTGCCTGGAGTGTTCCGGGGAGGACTGAAGCTTTCTTT
TRBD1	TRBV7-7	NA	TRBJ2-4	CASSFIRGSGGDIQYF	TGTGCTAGCAGCTTCATCAGGGGGTCAGGGGGTGACATTCAGTACTTC
TRBD1	TRBV19	few	TRBJ1-5	CASSIDWDRRGQPQHF	TGTGCCAGTAGTATAGATTGGGACAGGCGAGGCCAGCCCCAGCATTTT
NA	TRBV3-1/TRBV3-2	NA	TRBJ2-3	CASSRQSTDTQYF	TGTGCCAGCAGCCGACAAAGCACAGATACGCAGTATTTT
NA	TRBV29-1	NA	TRBJ1-6	CSVAYGGYNSPLHF	TGCAGCGTTGCATACGGGGGGTATAATTCACCCCTCCACTTT
NA	TRBV3-1/TRBV3-2	once	TRBJ1-1	CASSLGALAGSTEAFF	TGTGCCAGCAGTTTAGGGGCCCTTGCGGGGAGCACTGAAGCTTTCTTT
TRBD1	TRBV10-1	few	TRBJ1-3	CASSPGTVGNTIYF	TGCGCCAGCAGTCCCGGGACAGTTGGAAACACCATATATTTT
NA	TRBV30	once	TRBJ1-2	CAWSAGRRDGYTF	TGTGCCTGGAGTGCAGGGCGGCGCGATGGCTACACCTTC
TRBD1	TRBV2	NA	TRBJ1-3	CASKGQGEGNTIYF	TGTGCCAGCAAAGGACAGGGAGAAGGAAACACCATATATTTT
TRBD1	TRBV2	few	TRBJ1-1	CASSARTGGTEAFF	TGTGCCAGCAGTGCCCGGACAGGGGGCACTGAAGCTTTCTTT
NA	TRBV6-1	NA	TRBJ1-5	CASSERAGNQPQHF	TGTGCCAGCAGTGAAAGGGCAGGGAATCAGCCCCAGCATTTT
TRBD1	TRBV19	NA	TRBJ2-2	CASSGTGAHGELFF	TGTGCCAGTAGTGGGACAGGGGCCCACGGGGAGCTGTTTTTT
NA	TRBV11-2	NA	TRBJ1-1	CASNRGAGNTEAFF	TGTGCCAGCAACCGGGGGGCAGGGAACACTGAAGCTTTCTTT
NA	TRBV5-1	NA	TRBJ1-5	CASSVTGSNQPQHF	TGCGCCAGCAGCGTAACAGGGAGCAATCAGCCCCAGCATTTT
TRBD2	TRBV7-2	once	TRBJ2-1	CASSLGGSGGAFGNEQFF	TGTGCCAGCAGCTTAGGAGGTAGCGGGGGGGCCTTTGGCAATGAGCAGTTCTTC
NA	TRBV7-9	NA	TRBJ1-1	CASSPDWGREAFF	TGTGCCAGCAGCCCCGACTGGGGGCGTGAAGCTTTCTTT
TRBD1	TRBV27	NA	TRBJ2-7	CASSYTGGREQYF	TGTGCCAGCAGTTATACAGGGGGAAGGGAGCAGTACTTC
NA	TRBV5-1	NA	TRBJ2-1	CASSRGEEYNEQFF	TGCGCCAGCAGCCGAGGGGAGGAATACAATGAGCAGTTCTTC
NA	TRBV7-2	NA	TRBJ2-7	CASSSTKGEQYF	TGTGCCAGCAGCTCCACTAAAGGCGAGCAGTACTTC
TRBD1	TRBV5-5	once	TRBJ1-6	CASSSTGDRNSPLHF	TGTGCCAGCAGCTCGACAGGGGATCGGAATTCACCCCTCCACTTT
TRBD1	TRBV30	NA	TRBJ1-4	CACLGQSNEKLFF	TGTGCCTGCTTGGGACAGTCTAATGAAAAACTGTTTTTT
TRBD1	TRBV6-1	NA	TRBJ2-3	CASSESQGVNSQYF	TGTGCCAGCAGTGAAAGCCAGGGGGTCAACTCACAGTATTTT
NA	TRBV5-1	NA	TRBJ1-1	CASSFMQGADTEAFF	TGCGCCAGCAGCTTTATGCAAGGGGCGGACACTGAAGCTTTCTTT
NA	TRBV6-5	NA	TRBJ1-1	CASNGGTEAFF	TGTGCCAGCAACGGGGGAACTGAAGCTTTCTTT
NA	TRBV2	NA	TRBJ1-2	CASSGGPGGASGYTF	TGTGCCAGCAGTGGGGGCCCTGGGGGGGCTAGTGGCTACACCTTC
NA	TRBV6-6	NA	TRBJ2-5	CASSDMPAQETQYF	TGTGCCAGCAGTGACATGCCAGCCCAAGAGACCCAGTACTTC
TRBD1	TRBV10-3	NA	TRBJ1-1	CAISEGTGGYSEAFF	TGTGCCATCAGTGAGGGGACAGGGGGCTATTCTGAAGCTTTCTTT
TRBD2	TRBV19	NA	TRBJ2-3	CASSIGPTSGVTQYF	TGTGCCAGTAGTATTGGGCCGACTAGCGGGGTGACGCAGTATTTT
TRBD1	TRBV5-4	many	TRBJ1-3	CASSSGTASGNTIYF	TGTGCCAGCAGCTCAGGGACAGCATCTGGAAACACCATATATTTT
TRBD2	TRBV5-1	NA	TRBJ2-5	CASRELVSGGPEETQYF	TGCGCCAGCAGGGAGCTCGTTAGCGGGGGGCCCGAGGAGACCCAGTACTTC
TRBD1	TRBV6-5	NA	TRBJ1-2	CASRSDRGPGGYTF	TGTGCCAGCAGGTCCGACAGGGGGCCGGGTGGCTACACCTTC